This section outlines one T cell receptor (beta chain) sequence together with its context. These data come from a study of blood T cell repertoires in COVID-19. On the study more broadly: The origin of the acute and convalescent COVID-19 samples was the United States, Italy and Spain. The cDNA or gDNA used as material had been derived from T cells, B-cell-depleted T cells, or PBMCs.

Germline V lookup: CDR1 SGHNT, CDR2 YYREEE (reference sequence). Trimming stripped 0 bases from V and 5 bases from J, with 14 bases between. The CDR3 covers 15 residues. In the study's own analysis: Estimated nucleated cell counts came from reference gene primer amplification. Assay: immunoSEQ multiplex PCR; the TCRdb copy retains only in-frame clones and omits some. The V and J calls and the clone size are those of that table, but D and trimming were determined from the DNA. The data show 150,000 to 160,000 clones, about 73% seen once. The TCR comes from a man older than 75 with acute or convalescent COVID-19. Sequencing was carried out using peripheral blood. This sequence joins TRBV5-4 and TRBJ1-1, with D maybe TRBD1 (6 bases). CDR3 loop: CASSLDFGGRTEAFF. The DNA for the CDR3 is TGTGCCAGCAGCTTGGATTTTGGGGGCCGGACTGAAGCTTTCTTT.